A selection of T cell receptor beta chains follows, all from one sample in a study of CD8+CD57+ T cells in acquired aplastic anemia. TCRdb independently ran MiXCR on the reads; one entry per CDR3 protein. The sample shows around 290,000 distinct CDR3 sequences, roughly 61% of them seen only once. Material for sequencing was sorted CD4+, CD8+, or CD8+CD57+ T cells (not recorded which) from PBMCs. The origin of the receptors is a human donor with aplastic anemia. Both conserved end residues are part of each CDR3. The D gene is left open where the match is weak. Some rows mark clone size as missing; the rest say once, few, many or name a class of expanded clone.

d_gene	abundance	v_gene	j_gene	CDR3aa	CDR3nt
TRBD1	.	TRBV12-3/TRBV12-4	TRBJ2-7	CASSFTGETQQYF	TGTGCCAGCAGCTTTACAGGGGAAACCCAACAGTACTTC
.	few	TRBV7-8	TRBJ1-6	CASSFFDSDNSPLHF	TGTGCCAGCAGCTTTTTCGACAGCGATAATTCACCCCTCCACTTT
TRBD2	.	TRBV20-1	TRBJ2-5	CSAKQGSPAGGGETQYF	TGCAGTGCAAAACAGGGCTCCCCGGCGGGAGGGGGAGAGACCCAGTACTTC
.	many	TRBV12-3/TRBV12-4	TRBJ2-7	CASSLNSGPYEQYF	TGTGCCAGCAGTCTAAACAGTGGGCCCTACGAGCAGTACTTC
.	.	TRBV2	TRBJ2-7	CASTRRRGEREQYF	TGTGCCAGCACCAGACGGCGCGGGGAGCGCGAGCAGTACTTC
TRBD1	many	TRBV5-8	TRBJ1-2	CASSLPGQGGGYTF	TGTGCCAGCAGCCTACCAGGACAGGGAGGTGGCTACACCTTC
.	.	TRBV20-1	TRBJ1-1	CSASNKGRITEAFF	TGCAGTGCTAGTAATAAGGGACGGATCACTGAAGCTTTCTTT
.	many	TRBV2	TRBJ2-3	CASKDGSTDTQYF	TGTGCCAGCAAGGACGGAAGCACAGATACGCAGTATTTT
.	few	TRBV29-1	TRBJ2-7	CSVQGVYEQYF	TGCAGCGTCCAGGGAGTCTACGAGCAGTACTTC
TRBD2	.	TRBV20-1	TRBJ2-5	CSSGSHQETQYF	TGCAGTAGCGGGAGTCACCAAGAGACCCAGTACTTC
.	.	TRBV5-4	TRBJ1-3	CASNVGRGRGNTIYF	TGTGCCAGCAACGTCGGACGAGGGAGAGGAAACACCATATATTTT
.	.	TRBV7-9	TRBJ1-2	CASRMDSRHYGYTF	TGTGCCAGCAGGATGGACAGTCGTCACTATGGCTACACCTTC
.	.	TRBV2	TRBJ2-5	CANTPLGGSQETQYF	TGTGCCAACACACCCTTGGGGGGCTCCCAAGAGACCCAGTACTTC
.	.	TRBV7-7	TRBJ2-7	CASGAFEQYF	TGTGCCAGCGGGGCTTTTGAGCAGTACTTC
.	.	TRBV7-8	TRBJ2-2	CASSPASGAGWKQYFGELFF	.
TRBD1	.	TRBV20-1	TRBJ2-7	CSAAWDRNSYEQYF	TGCAGTGCTGCCTGGGACAGGAATAGCTACGAGCAGTACTTC
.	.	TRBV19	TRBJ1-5	CASSTGLSGPQHF	TGTGCCAGTAGTACGGGACTCAGCGGGCCCCAGCATTTT
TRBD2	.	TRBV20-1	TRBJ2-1	CSAEGLAGSNEQFF	TGCAGTGCTGAGGGACTAGCGGGAAGCAATGAGCAGTTCTTC
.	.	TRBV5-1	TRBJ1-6	CASSLGVTFSYNSPLHF	TGCGCCAGCAGCTTGGGAGTGACTTTCTCCTATAATTCACCCCTCCACTTT
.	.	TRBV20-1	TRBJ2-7	CSAGPDTYEQYF	TGCAGTGCTGGGCCAGACACCTACGAGCAGTACTTC
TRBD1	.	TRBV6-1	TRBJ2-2	CASSSTGGRELFF	TGTGCCAGCAGTTCTACAGGGGGAAGGGAGCTGTTTTTT
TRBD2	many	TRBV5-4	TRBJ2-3	CASSPRTSPITQYF	TGTGCCAGCAGCCCCCGGACTAGCCCTATAACGCAGTATTTT
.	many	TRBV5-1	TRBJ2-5	CASSLEAQETQYF	TGCGCCAGCAGCTTGGAGGCACAAGAGACCCAGTACTTC
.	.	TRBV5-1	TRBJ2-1	CASSPLASNEQFF	TGCGCCAGCAGCCCCTTAGCGAGCAATGAGCAGTTCTTC
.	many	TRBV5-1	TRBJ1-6	CASSPKSPGQQFSPLHF	TGCGCCAGCAGCCCTAAATCCCCGGGCCAGCAATTTTCACCCCTCCACTTT
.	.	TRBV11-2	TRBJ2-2	CASSLEPIGTGELFF	TGTGCCAGCAGCTTGGAGCCCATAGGAACCGGGGAGCTGTTTTTT
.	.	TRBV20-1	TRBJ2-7	CSAVLGTYEQYF	TGCAGTGCTGTCCTCGGGACGTACGAGCAGTACTTC
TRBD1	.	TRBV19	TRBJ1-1	CASRWKGGGTEAFF	TGTGCCAGTAGATGGAAAGGGGGCGGGACTGAAGCTTTCTTT
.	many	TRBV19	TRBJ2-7	CASSTTWTSSYEQYF	TGTGCCAGTAGTACCACCTGGACATCCTCCTACGAGCAGTACTTC
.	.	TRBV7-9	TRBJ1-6	CASSLEVGGNSPLHF	TGTGCCAGCAGCTTAGAAGTGGGAGGTAATTCACCCCTCCACTTT
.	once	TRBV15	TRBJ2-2	CASSGQPGQPNTGELLF	TGTGCCAGCAGCGGGCAACCGGGACAGCCAAACACCGGGGAGCTGCTTTTT
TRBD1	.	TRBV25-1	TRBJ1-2	CASSVTGTDNYGYTF	TGTGCCAGCAGTGTCACCGGGACAGACAACTATGGCTACACCTTC
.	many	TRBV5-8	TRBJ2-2	CASSRDTGELFF	TGTGCCAGCAGCCGGGACACCGGGGAGCTGTTTTTT
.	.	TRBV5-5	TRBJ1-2	CASSRSGLDGYTF	TGTGCCAGCAGCCGATCGGGACTGGATGGCTACACCTTC
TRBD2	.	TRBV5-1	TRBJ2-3	CASTLGTSGSWADTQYF	TGCGCCAGCACCCTGGGGACTAGCGGGAGTTGGGCGGATACGCAGTATTTT
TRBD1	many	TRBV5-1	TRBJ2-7	CASSSTAGGLNEQYF	TGCGCCAGCAGCTCCACGGCAGGGGGTCTAAACGAGCAGTACTTC
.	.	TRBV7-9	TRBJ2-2	CASSRGPHTGELFF	TGTGCCAGCAGCCGCGGGCCGCACACCGGGGAGCTGTTTTTT
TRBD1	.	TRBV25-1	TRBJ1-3	CASSAGQSFSGNTIYF	TGTGCCAGCAGTGCGGGACAGTCCTTCTCTGGAAACACCATATATTTT
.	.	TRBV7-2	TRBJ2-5	CASSLALREETQYF	TGTGCCAGCAGCTTAGCGCTGAGGGAAGAGACCCAGTACTTC
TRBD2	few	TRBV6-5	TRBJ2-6	CASSYDGGAAAGANVLTF	TGTGCCAGCAGTTACGACGGGGGGGCCGCGGCTGGGGCCAACGTCCTGACTTTC
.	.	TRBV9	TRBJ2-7	CASSQGSYSEQYF	TGTGCCAGCAGCCAAGGGTCCTACTCCGAGCAGTACTTC
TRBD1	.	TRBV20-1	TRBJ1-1	CSARVRGRGSTEAFF	TGCAGTGCTAGAGTAAGGGGGCGCGGGAGCACTGAAGCTTTCTTT
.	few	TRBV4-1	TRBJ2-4	CASSQGGARSPKNIQYF	TGCGCCAGCAGCCAAGGTGGGGCCAGGAGTCCCAAAAACATTCAGTACTTC
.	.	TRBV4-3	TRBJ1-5	CASSQVFGGGQPQHF	TGCGCCAGCAGCCAAGTGTTCGGGGGCGGACAGCCCCAGCATTTT
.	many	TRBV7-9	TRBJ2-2	CASSFETGELFF	TGTGCCAGCAGCTTCGAGACCGGGGAGCTGTTTTTT